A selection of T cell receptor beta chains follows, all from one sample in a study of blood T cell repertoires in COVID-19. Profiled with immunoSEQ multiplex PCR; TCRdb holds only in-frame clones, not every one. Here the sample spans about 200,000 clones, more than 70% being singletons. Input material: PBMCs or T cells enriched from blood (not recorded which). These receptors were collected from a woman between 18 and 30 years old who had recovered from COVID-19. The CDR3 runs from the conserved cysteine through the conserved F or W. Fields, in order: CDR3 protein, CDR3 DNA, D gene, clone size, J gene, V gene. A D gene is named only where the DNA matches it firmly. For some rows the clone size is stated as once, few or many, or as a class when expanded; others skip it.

CASSFSGGGDEQFF | TGCGCCAGCAGCTTTAGCGGGGGCGGGGATGAGCAGTTCTTC | TRBD2 | . | TRBJ2-1 | TRBV5-1
CASSVGQPGAVNQPQHF | TGTGCCAGCAGCGTCGGACAGCCCGGGGCGGTTAATCAGCCCCAGCATTTT | . | . | TRBJ1-5 | TRBV7-9
CASSPHPGSGDNTDTQYF | TGTGCCAGCAGCCCCCACCCGGGTAGCGGGGATAACACAGATACGCAGTATTTT | TRBD2 | . | TRBJ2-3 | TRBV3-1/TRBV3-2
CASSLTGGSTDTQYF | TGTGCCAGCAGCTTGACAGGGGGGAGCACAGATACGCAGTATTTT | TRBD1 | . | TRBJ2-3 | TRBV5-4
CASSGPANYGYTF | TGTGCCAGCAGTGGGCCAGCTAACTATGGCTACACCTTC | . | once | TRBJ1-2 | TRBV9
CASSHGTSGSYEQYF | TGTGCCAGCAGCCACGGGACTAGCGGATCCTACGAGCAGTACTTC | TRBD2 | . | TRBJ2-7 | TRBV7-2
CASSIRQRQETQYF | TGTGCCAGTAGTATTAGACAGAGACAAGAGACCCAGTACTTC | . | . | TRBJ2-5 | TRBV19
CASSFRGWETQYF | TGTGCCAGTAGTTTCAGGGGATGGGAGACCCAGTACTTC | . | . | TRBJ2-5 | TRBV19
CASRTRQGGNTIYF | TGTGCCAGCAGAACAAGACAGGGTGGAAACACCATATATTTT | TRBD1 | . | TRBJ1-3 | TRBV6-5
CASRGTGNQPQHF | TGTGCCAGCAGGGGGACAGGGAATCAGCCCCAGCATTTT | TRBD1 | . | TRBJ1-5 | TRBV27
CASSPRLAGYNEQFF | TGTGCCAGCAGCCCGAGACTAGCGGGTTACAATGAGCAGTTCTTC | TRBD2 | . | TRBJ2-1 | TRBV5-6
CASSQDWGVPANTGELFF | TGTGCCAGCAGCCAAGATTGGGGGGTACCGGCTAACACCGGGGAGCTGTTTTTT | . | . | TRBJ2-2 | TRBV3-1/TRBV3-2
CASSLSPSSYEQYF | TGCGCCAGCAGCTTGAGTCCGAGCTCCTACGAGCAGTACTTC | . | once | TRBJ2-7 | TRBV5-1
CASSGRILAGGVNEQFF | TGTGCCAGCAGCGGGAGGATTCTAGCGGGGGGGGTCAATGAGCAGTTCTTC | TRBD2 | . | TRBJ2-1 | TRBV5-8
CASSADRALSYGYTF | TGTGCCAGCTCAGCCGACAGGGCCCTTTCGTATGGCTACACCTTC | TRBD1 | . | TRBJ1-2 | TRBV18
CASSPPALGTGGRNEQFF | TGTGCCAGCTCACCACCGGCATTGGGGACAGGGGGCAGGAATGAGCAGTTCTTC | TRBD1 | . | TRBJ2-1 | TRBV18
CASSQVSGGFRNTGELFF | TGTGCCAGCAGCCAAGTTAGCGGGGGATTTAGGAACACCGGGGAGCTGTTTTTT | TRBD2 | once | TRBJ2-2 | TRBV4-2
CASSLFEGNTEAFF | TGTGCCAGCAGCTTATTCGAGGGAAACACTGAAGCTTTCTTT | . | . | TRBJ1-1 | TRBV7-9
CASSEHTNYGYTF | TGTGCCAGCAGTGAGCACACTAACTATGGCTACACCTTC | . | once | TRBJ1-2 | TRBV6-1
CASSPAGFLSYEQYF | TGTGCCAGCAGCCCAGCAGGGTTTCTCTCCTACGAGCAGTACTTC | . | . | TRBJ2-7 | TRBV7-9
CASSLGGTGMNYGYTF | TGTGCCAGCAGCTTAGGAGGGACAGGGATGAACTATGGCTACACCTTC | TRBD1 | . | TRBJ1-2 | TRBV7-2
CASRKGGGNTEAFF | TGTGCCAGCAGGAAGGGAGGGGGGAACACTGAAGCTTTCTTT | . | . | TRBJ1-1 | TRBV2
CASSEQQGAYEQYF | TGCGCCAGCAGTGAACAACAGGGGGCCTACGAGCAGTACTTC | TRBD1 | once | TRBJ2-7 | TRBV10-2
CASSRGQVSSTDTQYF | TGCGCCAGCAGCCGGGGACAGGTTTCTAGCACAGATACGCAGTATTTT | TRBD1 | . | TRBJ2-3 | TRBV4-1
CASSTVGTGGQGTNEKLFF | TGTGCCAGCAGCACCGTTGGGACAGGGGGGCAGGGGACTAATGAAAAACTGTTTTTT | TRBD1 | . | TRBJ1-4 | TRBV5-6
CASRTGGQGSYEQYF | TGTGCCAGCAGGACCGGCGGACAGGGGTCCTACGAGCAGTACTTC | TRBD1 | . | TRBJ2-7 | TRBV28
CASSLGTGEKLFF | TGTGCCAGCAGTCTCGGGACAGGGGAAAAACTGTTTTTT | TRBD1 | once | TRBJ1-4 | TRBV12-3/TRBV12-4
CASSAWTGTGGDQPQHF | TGTGCCAGCAGTGCCTGGACGGGGACAGGGGGGGATCAGCCCCAGCATTTT | TRBD1 | . | TRBJ1-5 | TRBV6-1
CASSPHREKLFF | TGTGCCAGCAGTCCTCACAGGGAAAAACTGTTTTTT | . | . | TRBJ1-4 | TRBV28
CAISESRGRLVGETQYF | TGTGCCATCAGTGAGTCCAGGGGGAGATTGGTCGGAGAGACCCAGTACTTC | TRBD1 | . | TRBJ2-5 | TRBV10-3
CASSANTDTQYF | TGTGCCAGCAGCGCGAACACAGATACGCAGTATTTT | . | . | TRBJ2-3 | TRBV6-5